The 32 T cell receptor beta chains below were found in one sample sequenced in a study of CD8 T cells in Susac syndrome. The RNA input was about 0.45 to 1 ug, and it was reverse transcribed with random hexamers. TCRdb reprocessed the immunoSEQ multiplex PCR reads with MiXCR, giving one entry per CDR3 protein. Here the sample spans roughly 190,000 distinct CDR3 sequences, less than 95% being singletons. Sequenced material: CD4+ T cells from PBMCs. These receptors were obtained from a human donor in good health.

J is TRBJ2-7 and V is TRBV29-1; 9 bases are shared with TRBD1. Germline trimming cut 7 bases from V and 4 bases from J; bases unmatched to any gene: 5. The CDR3 runs 12 residues. In germline, CDR1 is SQVTM, CDR2 ANQGSEA. This chain's CDR3 is CSAGTGKYEQYF. The CDR3 DNA reads TGCAGCGCTGGGACAGGGAAATACGAGCAGTACTTC.

The rearrangement links TRBV9 to TRBJ1-2; the D is unclear. Germline loops: CDR1 SGDLS, CDR2 YYNGEE. Trimming cost V 0 bases and J 2 bases, with 11 bases left between them. The CDR3 totals 15 residues. CDR3 nucleotide sequence: TGTGCCAGCAGCGTAGACGGCAGCCGGAACTATGGCTACACCTTC. Amino acids: CASSVDGSRNYGYTF.

Here the CDR3 reads CASSLNGGLYEKLFF. CDR3 DNA: TGTGCCAGCTCCTTAAACGGAGGACTCTATGAAAAACTGTTTTTT. The chain couples TRBV18 to TRBJ1-4; D is ambiguous. Germline values: CDR1 KGHSH, CDR2 LQKENI. CDR3 length: 15 residues. The V and J ends lost 6 bases and 6 bases respectively, with 17 bases between them.

The V and J genes are TRBV29-1 and TRBJ1-2; 7 bases are shared with TRBD1. CDR3 length equals 17 residues. Germline CDR1 reads SQVTM; CDR2 reads ANQGSEA. The ends lost 7 bases at V and 2 bases at J; junction bases unmatched: 19. CDR3 sequence reads: CSAEGLNPTGLNYGYTF. The CDR3 nucleotides read TGCAGCGCTGAGGGTTTGAACCCGACAGGGTTAAACTATGGCTACACCTTC.

The sample holds a few counts of this clonotype. This sequence joins TRBV15 and TRBJ2-2; unclear D gene. With 0 bases removed from V and 4 bases from J, the gap between germline ends came to 6 bases. The CDR3 loop spans 14 amino acids. The germline CDR1 and CDR2 sequences are LNHNV and YYDKDF (reference sequence). The CDR3 DNA sequence: TGTGCCACCAGCAGAGACGGCGGCACCGGGGAGCTGTTTTTT. This codes for CATSRDGGTGELFF.

The chain recombines TRBV4-1 with TRBJ2-7, with unresolved D. V was trimmed by 4 bases and J by 0 bases, leaving 10 bases between them. The germline V gene encodes CDR1 MGHRA and CDR2 YSYEKL. CDR3 length: 14 residues. The DNA for the CDR3 is TGCGCCAGCAGCCCCCACAGAAGCTCCTACGAGCAGTACTTC. Translation: CASSPHRSSYEQYF.

The J gene is TRBJ1-1, the V gene TRBV27; no clear D. CDR1 MNHEY and CDR2 SMNVEV come from the germline V gene (reference sequence). CDR3 length: 14 residues. Trimming pared 3 bases from V and 4 bases from J, leaving 12 bases between. CDR3 DNA: TGTGCCAGCAGTTTGTTGAGTGGAGGCACTGAAGCTTTCTTT. Translated, it gives CASSLLSGGTEAFF.

The genes are TRBV7-9 and TRBJ2-1; D remains unclear. The CDR3 is 14 amino acids. Trimming took 5 bases from V and 5 from J, leaving 13 bases between them. Germline CDR1 reads SEHNR; CDR2 reads FQNEAQ (reference sequence). The CDR3 nucleotides are TGTGCCAGCAGCCCCTGGCCGATCCACAATGAGCAGTTCTTC. Translation gives CASSPWPIHNEQFF.

The rearrangement uses TRBV3-1 and TRBJ2-1; no definite D call. CDR3 length: 10 residues. Germline CDR1 and CDR2: LGHDT and YNNKEL (reference sequence). Trimming took off 8 bases at V and 5 bases at J, with 4 bases between the two ends. The CDR3 DNA is TGTGCCAGCGGACACAATGAGCAGTTCTTC. Translation: CASGHNEQFF.

The gene calls are TRBV4-3 and TRBJ2-7; D is unresolved. The CDR3 is 14 amino acids. Trimming stripped 0 bases from V and 7 bases from J, with 13 bases between. Germline lookup yields CDR1 LGHNA and CDR2 YSLEER. The CDR3 DNA reads as TGCGCCAGCAGCCAAGACAGGCAGCTAGGAGAGCAGTACTTC. As protein: CASSQDRQLGEQYF.

This clonotype was picked up one time. This chain links TRBV29-1 with TRBJ2-4, with D perhaps TRBD2 (5 bases). The germline CDR1 and CDR2 sequences are SQVTM and ANQGSEA. With 7 bases removed from V and 7 bases from J, the gap between germline ends came to 23 bases. The CDR3 totals 15 residues. CDR3 nucleotides: TGCAGCGCCAACCGGGCCCCTAGCCAATTGAACATTCAGTACTTC. It encodes CSANRAPSQLNIQYF.

The genes are TRBV20-1 and TRBJ2-4; D unresolved. Trimming cost V 1 base and J 1 base, with 5 bases left between them. CDR3 size: 13 residues. Germline V gives CDR1 DFQATT, CDR2 SNEGSKA (reference sequence). This CDR3 is CSARGSAKNIQYF. CDR3 nucleotide sequence: TGCAGTGCTAGAGGCAGCGCCAAAAACATTCAGTACTTC.

J is TRBJ2-1 and V is TRBV28; D might be TRBD2 (6 bases). The CDR3 consists of 11 residues. From germline, CDR1 is MDHEN and CDR2 SYDVKM. V was trimmed by 6 bases and J by 13 bases, leaving 13 bases between them. The CDR3 region has the DNA TGTGCCAGCAGCCTGACTAGAGTTCAGTTCTTC. Encoded protein: CASSLTRVQFF.

The CDR3 is CASSQRTSYNEQFF. The DNA of the CDR3 is TGTGCCAGCAGCCAACGGACATCTTACAATGAGCAGTTCTTC. The chain couples TRBV3-1 to TRBJ2-1; D might be TRBD1 (5 bases). This CDR3 has 14 amino acids. CDR1 is LGHDT and CDR2 is YNNKEL in the germline V gene (reference sequence). V shed 2 bases and J shed 4 bases, with 9 bases lying between them.

J is TRBJ1-4 and V is TRBV29-1; 7 nucleotides align to TRBD1. The CDR3 runs to 13 residues. The V gene's germline CDR1 is SQVTM and CDR2 ANQGSEA. V was pared by 6 bases and J by 4 bases, with 5 bases of the junction left unmatched. The CDR3 bases are TGCAGCGTCAGGGGGGTTCATAATGAAAAACTGTTTTTT. Translation gives CSVRGVHNEKLFF.

The chain employs TRBV28 and TRBJ2-3; D is unresolved. Germline-derived CDR1 and CDR2 are MDHEN and SYDVKM. CDR3 length equals 15 residues. Trimming removed 5 bases at V and 3 bases at J, with 15 bases between. The CDR3 is CASSGTQKGTDTQYF. The DNA of the CDR3 is TGTGCCAGCAGTGGCACCCAAAAAGGGACAGATACGCAGTATTTT. The full variable domain, completed using reference TRBV28 and TRBJ2-3, is DVKVTQSSRYLVKRTGEKVFLECVQDMDHENMFWYRQDPGLGLRLIYFSYDVKMKEKGDIPEGYSVSREKKERFSLILESASTNQTSMYLCASSGTQKGTDTQYFGPGTRLTVL.

The J gene is TRBJ2-3, the V gene TRBV7-9; D not certain. CDR1 SEHNR and CDR2 FQNEAQ come from the germline V gene (reference sequence). The ends were cut back, 7 bases at V and 2 bases at J, with 7 bases in the middle. This CDR3 has 12 amino acids. The CDR3 spells CASTQNTDTQYF. The CDR3 nucleotides read TGTGCCAGCACGCAAAACACAGATACGCAGTATTTT. The entire variable domain, with the rest obtained from reference TRBV7-9 and TRBJ2-3, is as follows: DTGVSQNPRHKITKRGQNVTFRCDPISEHNRLYWYRQTLGQGPEFLTYFQNEAQLEKSRLLSDRFSAERPKGSFSTLEIQRTEQGDSAMYLCASTQNTDTQYFGPGTRLTVL.

The chain carries TRBV28 and TRBJ2-1, with a weak D call TRBD1 (5 bases). The CDR3 extends over 14 amino acids. Trimming removed 5 bases from V and 4 bases from J, with 12 bases in between. Germline values: CDR1 MDHEN, CDR2 SYDVKM. The CDR3 DNA sequence: TGTGCCAGCAGTAATCTGGGGCTTTACAATGAGCAGTTCTTC. This codes for CASSNLGLYNEQFF.

The chain couples TRBV15 to TRBJ2-7, with D possibly TRBD2 on 6 matching bases. V lost 1 base, J lost 2 bases, and 12 bases lay in between. The CDR3 loop spans 15 amino acids. Looked up from germline, CDR1 is LNHNV and CDR2 is YYDKDF (reference sequence). CDR3 nucleotide sequence: TGTGCCACCAGCAGAGTTAGTGGCGGGACCTACGAGCAGTACTTC. It translates to CATSRVSGGTYEQYF.

The chain combines TRBV29-1 with TRBJ1-1; D gene unclear. With 5 bases removed from V and 3 bases from J, the gap between germline ends came to 13 bases. The germline V gene encodes CDR1 SQVTM and CDR2 ANQGSEA. This CDR3 comprises 13 residues. CDR3: CSVTPFGDTEAFF. Written as DNA, the CDR3 is TGCAGCGTTACACCCTTCGGGGACACTGAAGCTTTCTTT.

The genes are TRBV7-9 and TRBJ1-1, with D uncertain. This CDR3 has 13 residues. Germline CDR1 SEHNR, CDR2 FQNEAQ (reference sequence). The V end lost 3 bases, the J end lost 1 base, and 6 bases lay between the germline ends. The CDR3 is CASSLDQNTEAFF. For the CDR3, the DNA is TGTGCCAGCAGCTTGGATCAGAACACTGAAGCTTTCTTT.

The table lists this clonotype with a count of one. The chain links TRBV5-1 to TRBJ2-3, with 8 bases lining up with TRBD2. V gave up 2 bases and J gave up 5 bases; unmatched junction bases: 10. This CDR3 has 16 residues. Germline CDR1 is SGHRS and CDR2 is YFSETQ. The CDR3 sequence is CASSFGSLAGEDTQYF. CDR3 DNA: TGCGCCAGCAGCTTCGGATCGCTAGCGGGTGAAGATACGCAGTATTTT.

This sequence joins TRBV11-2 and TRBJ2-1; D may be TRBD1 (5 bases). V was trimmed by 0 bases and J by 6 bases, leaving 9 bases between them. The CDR3 has 14 residues. Germline loops: CDR1 SGHAT, CDR2 FQNNGV. Written as DNA, the CDR3 is TGTGCCAGCAGCTTAGACAGGGTTCGCAATGAGCAGTTCTTC. This translates into CASSLDRVRNEQFF.

This sequence joins TRBV27 and TRBJ1-2; 7 bases are shared with TRBD1. Germline V gene lookup returns CDR1 MNHEY and CDR2 SMNVEV (reference sequence). With V trimmed by 7 bases and J by 1 base, 6 bases remained unmatched. The CDR3 extends over 14 amino acids. The CDR3 DNA is TGTGCCAGCACTCCGACAGGGTATAACTATGGCTACACCTTC. Translating gives CASTPTGYNYGYTF.

This clonotype was detected once. This chain joins TRBV6-2 or TRBV6-3 and TRBJ2-1; no firm D call. CDR1 MNHEY and CDR2 SVGEGT come from the germline V gene. Trimming took off 2 bases at V and 7 bases at J, with 15 bases between the two ends. The length of the CDR3 is 15 residues. The CDR3 DNA reads TGTGCCAGCAGTTACCCCACGTGGCGGAATAATGAGCAGTTCTTC. It is translated as CASSYPTWRNNEQFF.

The rearrangement uses TRBV5-6 and TRBJ2-2; weak D call: TRBD2 (5 bases). The CDR3 sequence is 15 residues long. Trimming left V 2 bases short and J 1 base short, with 9 bases between. CDR1 is SGHDT and CDR2 is YYEEEE in the germline V gene. CDR3 protein: CASSLGLQNTGELFF. DNA of the CDR3: TGTGCCAGCAGCTTAGGACTCCAGAACACCGGGGAGCTGTTTTTT.

This rearrangement joins TRBV25-1 to TRBJ1-2; 7 bases fit TRBD1. The CDR3 spans 15 residues. J lost 4 bases, V lost 1 base, and 6 bases had no gene match. Germline CDR1 and CDR2: MGHDK and SYGVNS. The CDR3 loop is CASSESGGLSYGYTF. DNA for the CDR3: TGTGCCAGCAGTGAATCAGGGGGGCTGAGCTATGGCTACACCTTC.

The chain combines TRBV3-1 with TRBJ2-7, with 7 bases fitting TRBD1. The CDR3 consists of 14 residues. Germline V gene sequence: CDR1 LGHDT, CDR2 YNNKEL (reference sequence). V shed 2 bases and J 2 bases; nucleotides not matched to a gene: 3. The CDR3 sequence: CASSQNRGAYEQYF. The CDR3 nucleotides are TGTGCCAGCAGCCAAAACAGGGGCGCCTACGAGCAGTACTTC.

The V gene is TRBV20-1, the J gene TRBJ1-1; D unresolved. Trimming removed 0 bases at V and 2 bases at J, with 13 bases between. The germline V gene has CDR1 DFQATT and CDR2 SNEGSKA (reference sequence). This CDR3 has 15 residues. The CDR3 spells CSARDPGTRNTEAFF. The CDR3 DNA sequence: TGCAGTGCTAGAGATCCTGGTACCCGAAACACTGAAGCTTTCTTT.

This clonotype was observed a single time. The V call is TRBV3-1, the J call TRBJ2-1; TRBD2 matches 9 bases. V trimming: 4 bases; J trimming: 10 bases; junction bases outside the gene matches: 14. The CDR3 extends over 16 amino acids. Per the germline V gene, CDR1 is LGHDT and CDR2 is YNNKEL (reference sequence). The CDR3 nucleotides read TGTGCCAGCAGCCCCCCCGGGACTAGCCGAGGCTTCGAGCAGTTCTTC. This gives the protein CASSPPGTSRGFEQFF.

The chain has TRBV20-1 and TRBJ1-4; unclear D gene. The CDR3 runs 13 residues. The V and J ends lost 3 bases and 3 bases respectively, with 8 bases between them. Germline CDR1 reads DFQATT; CDR2 reads SNEGSKA (reference sequence). CDR3 nucleotides: TGCAGTGCTAGTTCCGGGGCTAATGAAAAACTGTTTTTT. Amino acid sequence: CSASSGANEKLFF.

CDR3 DNA: TGTGCCAGCAGTTACTCTTACCCCACTGAAGCTTTCTTT. Translated, it gives CASSYSYPTEAFF. The V gene is TRBV6-6, the J gene TRBJ1-1; D uncertain. The CDR3 sequence is 13 residues long. CDR1 is MNHNY and CDR2 is SVGAGI in the germline V gene (reference sequence). Trimming took 0 bases from V and 4 from J, leaving 6 bases between them.